Below are 17 T cell receptor beta chains sequenced from a single sample in a study of cytomegalovirus exposure and HLA in healthy donors. The PCR had 60 Vbeta and 13 Jbeta primers. Some clones are missing from TCRdb's copy, which holds only in-frame ones; the method was immunoSEQ multiplex PCR. The data contain about 220,000 clones, 75% of them singletons. Sequencing was carried out using PBMCs. The receptors here all came from a woman in her twenties or thirties in good health and CMV-seronegative.

The chain employs TRBV5-8 and TRBJ1-5; 8 bases are shared with TRBD1. V shed 2 bases, J shed 4 bases, and the junction held 5 bases outside the gene matches. The CDR3 covers 15 residues. In germline, CDR1 is SGHTS, CDR2 YDEGEE. The CDR3, as DNA: TGTGCCAGCAGCTTTGGGGACAGGCAAAATCAGCCCCAGCATTTT. Protein sequence: CASSFGDRQNQPQHF.

The chain joins TRBV30 to TRBJ1-1; maybe TRBD1 (5 bases). This CDR3 comprises 15 residues. The germline CDR1 and CDR2 sequences are GTSNPN and SVGIG (reference sequence). The V end was cut by 3 bases, the J end by 1 base, with 15 bases between. The CDR3 DNA follows: TGTGCCTGGAGACCCGGGGGGAAGCGGAACACTGAAGCTTTCTTT. It yields the protein CAWRPGGKRNTEAFF.

The chain carries TRBV12-5 and TRBJ2-3; 13 bases align to TRBD2. Germline CDR1 reads LGHNT; CDR2 reads FRNRAP. After removal of 5 bases from V and 5 bases from J, the junction contained 7 bases not matched to a gene. The CDR3 runs to 16 residues. CDR3 region: CASGLGLAGVLDTQYF. The CDR3 DNA reads TGTGCTAGTGGTCTTGGACTAGCGGGAGTGCTAGATACGCAGTATTTT.

Only a few counts were recorded for this clone. The V and J genes are TRBV19 and TRBJ1-1, with TRBD1 matching over 9 bases. The ends lost 3 bases at V and 4 bases at J; junction bases unmatched: 9. The CDR3 runs to 16 residues. Germline CDR1 is LNHDA and CDR2 is SQIVND (reference sequence). CDR3 coding DNA: TGTGCCAGTAGTATTCGCGGGACAGGGACCCTCACTGAAGCTTTCTTT. This gives the protein CASSIRGTGTLTEAFF. Variable domain in full (rest from reference TRBV19 and TRBJ1-1): DGGITQSPKYLFRKEGQNVTLSCEQNLNHDAMYWYRQDPGQGLRLIYYSQIVNDFQKGDIAEGYSVSREKKESFPLTVTSAQKNPTAFYLCASSIRGTGTLTEAFFGQGTRLTVV.

This chain connects TRBV6-1 to TRBJ1-5, with D hard to call. Trimming cost V 6 bases and J 1 base, with 13 bases left between them. CDR3 size: 15 residues. CDR1 is MNHNS and CDR2 is SASEGT in the germline V gene. The CDR3 nucleotides read TGTGCCAGCAGAAGAGGAAGAGGCAGCAATCAGCCCCAGCATTTT. It specifies CASRRGRGSNQPQHF.

The rearrangement links TRBV5-8 to TRBJ2-7; the D gene is possibly TRBD1 (5 bases). Deletions cut 2 bases from V and 3 bases from J, with 9 bases between. In germline, CDR1 is SGHTS, CDR2 YDEGEE. The CDR3 runs 13 residues. This chain's CDR3 is CASSFQGNYEQYF. For the CDR3, the DNA is TGTGCCAGCAGCTTCCAGGGAAACTACGAGCAGTACTTC.

This chain connects TRBV5-6 to TRBJ2-7; 9 bases map to TRBD2. The CDR3 is made up of 14 amino acids. CDR1 SGHDT and CDR2 YYEEEE come from the germline V gene. Trimming at V came to 2 bases and at J to 5 bases, leaving 5 bases not matched to a gene. In DNA, the CDR3 is TGTGCCAGCAGCTTTAGCGGGGGTTTCAACGAGCAGTACTTC. This encodes CASSFSGGFNEQYF. Based on the CDR3 plus reference TRBV5-6 and TRBJ2-7, the full variable domain is DAGVTQSPTHLIKTRGQQVTLRCSPKSGHDTVSWYQQALGQGPQFIFQYYEEEERQRGNFPDRFSGHQFPNYSSELNVNALLLGDSALYLCASSFSGGFNEQYFGPGTRLTVT.

The chain couples TRBV5-1 to TRBJ2-1, with TRBD2 matching over 8 bases. The CDR3 is 17 residues long. V gave up 0 bases and J gave up 0 bases; unmatched junction bases: 5. CDR1 is SGHRS, CDR2 YFSETQ, per germline. The chain's CDR3 is CASSLAGAGASYNEQFF. For the CDR3, the DNA is TGCGCCAGCAGCTTGGCAGGAGCGGGAGCCTCCTACAATGAGCAGTTCTTC.

The chain carries TRBV7-8 and TRBJ2-2; D is perhaps TRBD1 (6 bases). Germline CDR1 reads SGHVS; CDR2 reads FQNEAQ. Trimming pared 1 base from V and 0 bases from J, leaving 9 bases between. The CDR3 runs 16 residues. Written as DNA, the CDR3 is TGTGCCAGCAGCTTAGAAAGGGGGACGAACACCGGGGAGCTGTTTTTT. Protein sequence: CASSLERGTNTGELFF.

The V and J genes are TRBV5-6 and TRBJ2-3; 7 bases map to TRBD2. The CDR3 runs to 15 residues. In germline, CDR1 is SGHDT, CDR2 YYEEEE. Germline trimming cut 7 bases from V and 0 bases from J; bases unmatched to any gene: 8. Here the CDR3 DNA reads TGTGCCAGCGCGAAGCGGGGACTAAGCACAGATACGCAGTATTTT. Its translation is CASAKRGLSTDTQYF.

The V gene is TRBV7-9, the J gene TRBJ2-3; D uncertain. The germline V and J ends were trimmed by 1 base and 2 bases, with 4 bases remaining between them. The CDR3 spans 13 residues. Germline lookup yields CDR1 SEHNR and CDR2 FQNEAQ (reference sequence). The CDR3 DNA reads TGTGCCAGCAGCTTAGGAGCCACAGATACGCAGTATTTT. Translating it yields CASSLGATDTQYF.

This clone was seen only a few times. The rearrangement links TRBV2 to TRBJ1-4; tentative D call: TRBD1 (6 bases). The CDR3 sequence is 16 residues long. V was shortened by 4 bases and J by 8 bases, with 20 bases between the two germline ends. The germline CDR1 and CDR2 sequences are SNHLY and FYNNEI. This CDR3 reads CASSAFSNQGSEKLFF. CDR3 nucleotides: TGTGCCAGCAGTGCCTTCTCGAACCAGGGGAGCGAAAAACTGTTTTTT. Full variable domain (missing parts from reference TRBV2 and TRBJ1-4): EPEVTQTPSHQVTQMGQEVILRCVPISNHLYFYWYRQILGQKVEFLVSFYNNEISEKSEIFDDQFSVERPDGSNFTLKIRSTKLEDSAMYFCASSAFSNQGSEKLFFGSGTQLSVL.

The gene calls are TRBV4-2 and TRBJ2-2; 11 bases agree with TRBD2. V trimming: 0 bases; J trimming: 4 bases; junction bases outside the gene matches: 7. The length of the CDR3 is 18 residues. CDR1 LGHNA and CDR2 YNFKEQ come from the germline V gene. The CDR3: CASSQDLRLAGGTGELFF. The CDR3 DNA is TGTGCCAGCAGCCAAGATCTGAGGCTAGCGGGGGGCACCGGGGAGCTGTTTTTT.

The chain carries TRBV5-4 and TRBJ1-3, with 7 bases that match TRBD1. CDR1 is SGHNT, CDR2 YYREEE, per germline (reference sequence). The CDR3 is 15 amino acids. V was clipped by 0 bases and J by 0 bases; unmatched bases: 0. The CDR3 nucleotides read TGTGCCAGCAGCTTGGGGGACAGCTCTGGAAACACCATATATTTT. Residues: CASSLGDSSGNTIYF.

The CDR3 bases are TGTGCCAGCAACACCGGGACTAGCGGTAATGAGCAGTTCTTC. Amino acids: CASNTGTSGNEQFF. The chain employs TRBV6-6 and TRBJ2-1; 11 positions agree with TRBD2. V gave up 7 bases and J gave up 7 bases; unmatched junction bases: 6. Germline V gene data show CDR1 as MNHNY and CDR2 as SVGAGI (reference sequence). This CDR3 has 14 amino acids.

This rearrangement joins TRBV15 to TRBJ2-1, with TRBD1 matching over 10 bases. This CDR3 contains 15 residues. Germline lookup yields CDR1 LNHNV and CDR2 YYDKDF (reference sequence). The V and J ends lost 5 bases and 0 bases, in that order; junction bases with no gene match: 1. The CDR3 sequence: CATSGDRGSYNEQFF. The CDR3, as DNA: TGTGCCACCAGCGGGGACAGGGGCTCCTACAATGAGCAGTTCTTC.

Only a few counts were recorded for this clone. The rearrangement joins TRBV11-1 to TRBJ1-4; tentatively, D is TRBD1 (6 bases). Trimming took off 5 bases at V and 8 bases at J, with 15 bases between the two ends. The CDR3 sequence is 14 residues long. The germline V gene has CDR1 SGHAT and CDR2 FQDESV (reference sequence). The CDR3 reads CASSLARGGEKLFF. CDR3 nucleotide sequence: TGTGCCAGCAGCCTTGCCAGGGGTGGGGAAAAACTGTTTTTT.